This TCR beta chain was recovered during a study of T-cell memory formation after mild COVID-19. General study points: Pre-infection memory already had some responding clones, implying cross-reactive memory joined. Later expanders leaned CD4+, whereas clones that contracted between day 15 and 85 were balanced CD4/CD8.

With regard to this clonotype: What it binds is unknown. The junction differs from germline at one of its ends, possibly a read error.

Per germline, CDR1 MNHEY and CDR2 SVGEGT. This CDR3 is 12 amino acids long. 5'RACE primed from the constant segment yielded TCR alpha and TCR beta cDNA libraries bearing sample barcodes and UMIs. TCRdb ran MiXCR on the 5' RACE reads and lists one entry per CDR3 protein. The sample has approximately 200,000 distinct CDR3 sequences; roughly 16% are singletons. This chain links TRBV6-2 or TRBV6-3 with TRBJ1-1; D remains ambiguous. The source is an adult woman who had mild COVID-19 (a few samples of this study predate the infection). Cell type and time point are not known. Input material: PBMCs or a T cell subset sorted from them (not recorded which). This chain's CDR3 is CASSYLHTEAFF. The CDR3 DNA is TGTGCAAGCAGTTATTTGCACACTGAAGCTTTCTTT.